This T cell receptor beta chain stems from a study of neoadjuvant anti-PD-1 for oral cavity cancer. Assay: immunoSEQ multiplex PCR; the TCRdb copy retains only in-frame clones and omits some. Here the sample spans around 60,000 clones, 65% to 85% being singletons. Patients had newly diagnosed, untreated stage II-IVA oral cavity squamous cell carcinoma. Patients had HPV-negative, locally advanced oral cavity squamous cell carcinoma. Analysis of PBMCs was direct, with no culture step. The sequences come from PBMCs, collected before nivolumab (anti-PD-1) treatment. The clonotype was recovered from a person between 40 and 80 years old with oral cavity squamous cell carcinoma.

CDR3 region: CASRGLPERETQYF. The CDR3 DNA sequence: TGTGCCAGCAGGGGACTCCCCGAGCGGGAGACCCAGTACTTC. V usage is TRBV6-1 and J usage is TRBJ2-5; D possibly corresponds to TRBD2 (6 bases). From germline, CDR1 is MNHNS and CDR2 SASEGT. Trimming pared 6 bases from V and 5 bases from J, leaving 16 bases between. The CDR3 covers 14 residues.